The present T cell receptor (beta chain) was sequenced within a study of CD8+CD57+ T cells in acquired aplastic anemia. Study in general: Each DNA sample taken from sorted CD4+ and CD8+ cells came to about 3.2 ug on average. Researchers reported that healthy donors averaged roughly 9.8 million reads for CD4+ cells. Study-level points and caveats: Patients showed no significant difference from controls in CD8+ Simpson's diversity.

The CDR3 spans 14 residues, counting both ends. Germline V gives CDR1 SNHLY, CDR2 FYNNEI. As for this clonotype: Its antigen remains unidentified. The conserved phenylalanine or tryptophan is not found at the CDR3 terminus, so this likely reflects a read error. No DNA is shown, since the ends of the CDR3 on it are uncertain; the CDR3 is the one TCRdb lists.

Profiling of TCR beta VDJ combinations and CDR3 sequences used genomic DNA as template. TCRdb re-called the reads through MiXCR, storing one row per CDR3 protein. The table includes roughly 420,000 distinct CDR3 sequences, around 68% detected once. This chain connects TRBV2 to TRBJ1-5; no check of the table's D call, TRBD1, against the DNA was made. The sequence was obtained from a human donor in good health, serving as a control. Sequencing was done on a sample of sorted CD4+, CD8+, or CD8+CD57+ T cells (not recorded which) from PBMCs. The CDR3 reads CASSRDRGQPQHHG.